The rows below give T cell receptor beta chains drawn from one sample of a study of OX40 agonist ivuxolimab in advanced cancers. TCRdb's copy holds only in-frame clones and misses some; the assay was immunoSEQ multiplex PCR. The sample includes 55,000 to 80,000 clones, around nine tenths of them seen just once. This specimen was CD4+ or CD8+ T cells sorted from blood, taken in a trial of the OX40 agonist ivuxolimab. These receptors were taken from an adult with an advanced solid tumor such as melanoma, head and neck, liver or kidney cancer. The CDR3 runs from the conserved cysteine through the conserved F or W. Each record gives: J gene, V gene, CDR3 protein.

TRBJ1-2 | TRBV10-3 | CAISESPTYGYTF
TRBJ2-7 | TRBV5-1 | CASGDGVEQYF
TRBJ1-2 | TRBV6-1 | CASSDRINYGYTF
TRBJ2-3 | TRBV7-3 | CASSLGGISTDTQYF
TRBJ2-1 | TRBV9 | CASSLAGGGQFF
TRBJ1-2 | TRBV18 | CASSPPVGTYGYTF
TRBJ2-3 | TRBV7-2 | CASSFGDTQYF
TRBJ2-7 | TRBV6-1 | CASTSGSEQYF
TRBJ1-5 | TRBV27 | CASSLGQRNQPQHF
TRBJ2-3 | TRBV19 | CASRTLAGGSTDTQYF
TRBJ2-3 | TRBV5-1 | CASSSGTSVTDTQYF
TRBJ1-3 | TRBV27 | CASSSGWGGLSGNTIYF
TRBJ2-7 | TRBV2 | CASVRDRDYEQYF
TRBJ2-1 | TRBV6-6 | CASSSSGSSYNEQFF
TRBJ1-3 | TRBV5-4 | CASSLGLTRDTIYF
TRBJ2-6 | TRBV5-8 | CASSRAGISGANVLTF
TRBJ2-3 | TRBV6-1 | CASSEGLAGGTDTQYF
TRBJ1-4 | TRBV28 | CASSPQGQWEKLFF